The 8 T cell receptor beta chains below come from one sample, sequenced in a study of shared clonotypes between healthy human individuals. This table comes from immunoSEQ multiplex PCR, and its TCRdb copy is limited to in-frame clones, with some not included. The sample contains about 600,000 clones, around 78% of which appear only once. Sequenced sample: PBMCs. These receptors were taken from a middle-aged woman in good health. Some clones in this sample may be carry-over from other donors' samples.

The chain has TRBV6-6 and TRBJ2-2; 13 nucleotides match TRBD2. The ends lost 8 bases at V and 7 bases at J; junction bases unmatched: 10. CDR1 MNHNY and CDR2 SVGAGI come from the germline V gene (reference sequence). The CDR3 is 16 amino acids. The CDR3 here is CASRPGLAGEGGELFF. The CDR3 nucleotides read TGTGCCAGCCGTCCAGGACTAGCGGGAGAGGGCGGGGAGCTGTTTTTT.

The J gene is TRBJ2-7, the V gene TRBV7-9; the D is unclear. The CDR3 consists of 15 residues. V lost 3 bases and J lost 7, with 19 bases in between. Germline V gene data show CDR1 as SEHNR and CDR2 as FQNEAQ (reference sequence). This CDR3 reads CASSFPGVPGGEQYF. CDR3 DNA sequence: TGTGCCAGCAGCTTCCCCGGCGTACCTGGTGGGGAGCAGTACTTC. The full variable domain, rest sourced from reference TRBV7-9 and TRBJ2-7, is DTGVSQNPRHKITKRGQNVTFRCDPISEHNRLYWYRQTLGQGPEFLTYFQNEAQLEKSRLLSDRFSAERPKGSFSTLEIQRTEQGDSAMYLCASSFPGVPGGEQYFGPGTRLTVT.

CDR3 DNA sequence: TGTGCCAGCAGCCCCACGTTGGGAGGAGAGACCCAGTACTTC. This gives the protein CASSPTLGGETQYF. This chain joins TRBV9 and TRBJ2-5; D may be TRBD2 (6 bases). The CDR3 contains 14 residues. CDR1 and CDR2 from the germline V gene are SGDLS and YYNGEE. The V and J ends lost 4 bases and 4 bases respectively, with 14 bases between them.

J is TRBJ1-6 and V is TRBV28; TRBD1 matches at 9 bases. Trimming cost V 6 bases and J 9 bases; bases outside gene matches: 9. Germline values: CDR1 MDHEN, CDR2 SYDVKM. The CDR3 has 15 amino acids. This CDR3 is CASRGPGQGISPLHF. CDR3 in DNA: TGTGCCAGCAGAGGTCCGGGACAGGGCATTTCACCCCTCCACTTT.

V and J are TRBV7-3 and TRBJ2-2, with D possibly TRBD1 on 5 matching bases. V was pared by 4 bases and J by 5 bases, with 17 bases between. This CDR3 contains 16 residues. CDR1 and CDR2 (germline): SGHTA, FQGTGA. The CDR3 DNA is TGTGCCAGCAGCTCGACCGACAGCCTGAGGACCGGGGAGCTGTTTTTT. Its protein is CASSSTDSLRTGELFF.

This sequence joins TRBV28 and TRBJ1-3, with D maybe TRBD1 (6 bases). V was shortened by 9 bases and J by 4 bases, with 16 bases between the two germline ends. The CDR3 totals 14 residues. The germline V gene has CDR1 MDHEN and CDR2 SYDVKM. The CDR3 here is CASYTRGGGNTIYF. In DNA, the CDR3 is TGTGCCAGTTATACCAGGGGAGGGGGAAACACCATATATTTT.

Written as DNA, the CDR3 is TGTGCCTGGTCCCGGGACGTAGCCTCCTATAATTCACCCCTCCACTTT. Translated: CAWSRDVASYNSPLHF. This sequence joins TRBV30 and TRBJ1-6; a possible D gene is TRBD1 (5 bases). From germline, CDR1 is GTSNPN and CDR2 SVGIG (reference sequence). This CDR3 is 16 amino acids long. Trimming removed 5 bases from V and 0 bases from J, with 14 bases in between.

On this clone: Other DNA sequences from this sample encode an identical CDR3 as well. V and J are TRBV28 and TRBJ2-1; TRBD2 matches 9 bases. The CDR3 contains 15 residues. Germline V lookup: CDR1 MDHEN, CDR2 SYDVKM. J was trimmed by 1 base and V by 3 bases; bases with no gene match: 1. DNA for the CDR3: TGTGCCAGCAGTTTGCTAGCGGGGTCCTACAATGAGCAGTTCTTC. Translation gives CASSLLAGSYNEQFF.